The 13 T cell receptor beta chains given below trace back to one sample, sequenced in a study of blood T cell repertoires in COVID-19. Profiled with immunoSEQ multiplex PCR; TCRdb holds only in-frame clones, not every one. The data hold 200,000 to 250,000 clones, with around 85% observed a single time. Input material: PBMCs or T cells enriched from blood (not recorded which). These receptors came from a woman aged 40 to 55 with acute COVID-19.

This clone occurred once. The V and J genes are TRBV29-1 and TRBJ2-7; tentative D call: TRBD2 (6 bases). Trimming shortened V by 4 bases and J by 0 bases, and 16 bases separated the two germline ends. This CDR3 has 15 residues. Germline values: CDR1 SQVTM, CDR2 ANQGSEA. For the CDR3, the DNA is TGCAGCGTTGTGGGGGGACTCACTAGCTCCTACGAGCAGTACTTC. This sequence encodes CSVVGGLTSSYEQYF.

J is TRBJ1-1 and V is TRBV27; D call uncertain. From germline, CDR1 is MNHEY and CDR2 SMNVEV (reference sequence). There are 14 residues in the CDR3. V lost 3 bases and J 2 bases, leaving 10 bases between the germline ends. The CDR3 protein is CASSLFSTNTEAFF. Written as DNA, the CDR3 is TGTGCCAGCAGTTTGTTTTCGACTAACACTGAAGCTTTCTTT.

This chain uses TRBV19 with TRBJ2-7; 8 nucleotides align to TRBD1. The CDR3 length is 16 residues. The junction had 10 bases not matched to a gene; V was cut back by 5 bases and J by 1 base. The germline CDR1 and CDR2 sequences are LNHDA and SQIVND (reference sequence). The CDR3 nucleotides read TGTGCCAGTAGTCCCTATCGGGACAGGAATTCCTACGAGCAGTACTTC. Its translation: CASSPYRDRNSYEQYF. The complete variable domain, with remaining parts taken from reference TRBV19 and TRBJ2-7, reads DGGITQSPKYLFRKEGQNVTLSCEQNLNHDAMYWYRQDPGQGLRLIYYSQIVNDFQKGDIAEGYSVSREKKESFPLTVTSAQKNPTAFYLCASSPYRDRNSYEQYFGPGTRLTVT.

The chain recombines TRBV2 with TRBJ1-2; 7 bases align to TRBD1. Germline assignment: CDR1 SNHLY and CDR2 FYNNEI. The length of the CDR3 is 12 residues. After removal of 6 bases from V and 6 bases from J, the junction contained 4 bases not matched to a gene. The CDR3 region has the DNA TGTGCCAGCAGGTATACAGGGGATGGCTACACCTTC. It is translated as CASRYTGDGYTF.

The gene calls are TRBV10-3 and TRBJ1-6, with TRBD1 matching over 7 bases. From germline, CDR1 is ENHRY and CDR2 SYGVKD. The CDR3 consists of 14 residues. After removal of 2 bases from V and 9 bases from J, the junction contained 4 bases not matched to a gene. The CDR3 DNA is TGTGCCATCAGTGAGATGAACAGGGGTTCACCCCTCCACTTT. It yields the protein CAISEMNRGSPLHF.

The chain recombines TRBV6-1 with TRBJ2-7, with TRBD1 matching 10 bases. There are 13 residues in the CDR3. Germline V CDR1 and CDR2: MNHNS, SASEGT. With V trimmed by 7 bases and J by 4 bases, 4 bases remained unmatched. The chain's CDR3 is CASNRDRGYEQYF. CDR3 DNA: TGTGCCAGCAACCGGGACAGGGGTTACGAGCAGTACTTC.

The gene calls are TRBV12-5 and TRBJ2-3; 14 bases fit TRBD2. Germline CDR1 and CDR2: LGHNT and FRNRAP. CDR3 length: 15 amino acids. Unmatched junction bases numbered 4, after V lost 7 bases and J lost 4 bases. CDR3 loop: CASALGLAGADTQYF. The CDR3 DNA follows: TGTGCTAGTGCCTTGGGACTAGCGGGAGCAGATACGCAGTATTTT.

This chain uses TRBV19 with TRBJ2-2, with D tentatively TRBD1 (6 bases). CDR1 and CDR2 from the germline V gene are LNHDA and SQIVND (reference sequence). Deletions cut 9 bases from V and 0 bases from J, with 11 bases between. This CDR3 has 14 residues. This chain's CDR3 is CASNRVSNTGELFF. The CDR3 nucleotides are TGTGCCAGCAACAGGGTATCGAACACCGGGGAGCTGTTTTTT. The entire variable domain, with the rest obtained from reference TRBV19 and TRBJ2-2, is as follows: DGGITQSPKYLFRKEGQNVTLSCEQNLNHDAMYWYRQDPGQGLRLIYYSQIVNDFQKGDIAEGYSVSREKKESFPLTVTSAQKNPTAFYLCASNRVSNTGELFFGEGSRLTVL.

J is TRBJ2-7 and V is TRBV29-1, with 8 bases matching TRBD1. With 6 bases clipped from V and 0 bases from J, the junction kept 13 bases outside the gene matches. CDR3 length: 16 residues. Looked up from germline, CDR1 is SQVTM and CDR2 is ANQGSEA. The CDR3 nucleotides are TGCAGCGTCCGAGGGTTAGGGGACAGGAGCTCCTACGAGCAGTACTTC. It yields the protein CSVRGLGDRSSYEQYF.

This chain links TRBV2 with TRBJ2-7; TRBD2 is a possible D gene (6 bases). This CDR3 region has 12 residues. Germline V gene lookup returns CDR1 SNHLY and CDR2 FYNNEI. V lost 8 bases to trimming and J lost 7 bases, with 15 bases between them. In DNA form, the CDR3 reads TGTGCCAGCGGAGGGCCCTTGGGGGAGCAGTACTTC. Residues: CASGGPLGEQYF.

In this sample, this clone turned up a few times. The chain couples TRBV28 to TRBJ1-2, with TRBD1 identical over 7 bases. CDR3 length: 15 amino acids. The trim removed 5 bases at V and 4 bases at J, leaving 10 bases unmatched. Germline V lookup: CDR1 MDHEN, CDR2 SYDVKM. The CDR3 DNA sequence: TGTGCCAGCAGTACCTCAGGGGGTCTGTCCTATGGCTACACCTTC. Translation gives CASSTSGGLSYGYTF.

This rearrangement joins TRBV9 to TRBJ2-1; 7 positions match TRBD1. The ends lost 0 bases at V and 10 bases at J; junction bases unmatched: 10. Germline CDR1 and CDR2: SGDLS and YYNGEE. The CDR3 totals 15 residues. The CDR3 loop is CASSVVAGAQGEQFF. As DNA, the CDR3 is TGTGCCAGCAGCGTAGTGGCAGGGGCACAGGGGGAGCAGTTCTTC.

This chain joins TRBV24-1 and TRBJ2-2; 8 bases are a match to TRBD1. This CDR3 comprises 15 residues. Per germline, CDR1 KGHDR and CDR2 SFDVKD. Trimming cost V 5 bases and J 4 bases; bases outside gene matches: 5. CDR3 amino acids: CATSGATGATGELFF. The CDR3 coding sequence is TGTGCCACCAGTGGCGCGACAGGGGCCACCGGGGAGCTGTTTTTT.